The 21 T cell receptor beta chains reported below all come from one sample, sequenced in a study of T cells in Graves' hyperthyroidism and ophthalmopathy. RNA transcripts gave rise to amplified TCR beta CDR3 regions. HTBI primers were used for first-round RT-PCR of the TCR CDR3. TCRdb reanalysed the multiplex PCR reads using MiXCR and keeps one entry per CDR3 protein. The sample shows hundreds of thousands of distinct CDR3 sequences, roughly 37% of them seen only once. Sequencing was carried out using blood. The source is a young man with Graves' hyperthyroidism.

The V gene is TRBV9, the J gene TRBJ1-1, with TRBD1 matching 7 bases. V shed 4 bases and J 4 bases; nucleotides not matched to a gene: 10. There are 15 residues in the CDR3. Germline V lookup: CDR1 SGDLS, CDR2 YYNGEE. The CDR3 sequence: CASSTTGVGGTEAFF. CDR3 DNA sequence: TGTGCCAGCAGCACTACAGGGGTGGGTGGCACTGAAGCTTTCTTT.

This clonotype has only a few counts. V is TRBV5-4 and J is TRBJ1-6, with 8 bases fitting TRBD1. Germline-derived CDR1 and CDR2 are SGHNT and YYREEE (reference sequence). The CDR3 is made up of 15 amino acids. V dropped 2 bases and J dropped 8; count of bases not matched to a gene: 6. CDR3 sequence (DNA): TGTGCCAGCAGCTTCCAGGGACAGGTCCATTCACCCCTCCACTTT. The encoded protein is CASSFQGQVHSPLHF.

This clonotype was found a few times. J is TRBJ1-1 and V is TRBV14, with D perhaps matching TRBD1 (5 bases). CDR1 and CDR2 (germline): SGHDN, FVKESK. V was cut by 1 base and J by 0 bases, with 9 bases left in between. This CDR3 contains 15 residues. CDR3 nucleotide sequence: TGTGCCAGCAGCCAAGTTCGGGGCCTGAACACTGAAGCTTTCTTT. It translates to CASSQVRGLNTEAFF.

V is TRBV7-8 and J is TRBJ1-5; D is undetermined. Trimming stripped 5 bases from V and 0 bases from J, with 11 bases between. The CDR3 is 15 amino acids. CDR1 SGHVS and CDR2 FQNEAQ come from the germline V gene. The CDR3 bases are TGTGCCAGCAGCCAAGCGGCAGGTAGCAATCAGCCCCAGCATTTT. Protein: CASSQAAGSNQPQHF.

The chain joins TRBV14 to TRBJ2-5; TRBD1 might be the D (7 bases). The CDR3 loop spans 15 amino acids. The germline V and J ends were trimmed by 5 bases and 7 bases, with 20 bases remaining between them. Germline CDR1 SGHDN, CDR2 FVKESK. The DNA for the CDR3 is TGTGCCAGCAGCTTCGGACAGGCATTGGGGGGGACCCAGTACTTC. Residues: CASSFGQALGGTQYF.

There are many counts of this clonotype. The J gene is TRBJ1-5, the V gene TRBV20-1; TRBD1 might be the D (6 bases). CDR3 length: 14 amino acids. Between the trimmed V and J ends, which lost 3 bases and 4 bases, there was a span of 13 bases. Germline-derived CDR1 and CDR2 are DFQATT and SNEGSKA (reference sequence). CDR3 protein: CSARVGGLNQPQHF. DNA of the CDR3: TGCAGTGCTAGGGTAGGGGGGTTAAATCAGCCCCAGCATTTT.

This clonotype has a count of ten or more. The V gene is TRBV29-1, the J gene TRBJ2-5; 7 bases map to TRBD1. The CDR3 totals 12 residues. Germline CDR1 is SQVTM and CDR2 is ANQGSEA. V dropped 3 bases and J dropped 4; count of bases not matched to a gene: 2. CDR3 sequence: CSVERGRETQYF. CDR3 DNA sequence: TGCAGCGTTGAGAGGGGGCGAGAGACCCAGTACTTC. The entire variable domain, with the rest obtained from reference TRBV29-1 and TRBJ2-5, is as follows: SAVISQKPSRDICQRGTSLTIQCQVDSQVTMMFWYRQQPGQSLTLIATANQGSEATYESGFVIDKFPISRPNLTFSTLTVSNMSPEDSSIYLCSVERGRETQYFGPGTRLLVL.

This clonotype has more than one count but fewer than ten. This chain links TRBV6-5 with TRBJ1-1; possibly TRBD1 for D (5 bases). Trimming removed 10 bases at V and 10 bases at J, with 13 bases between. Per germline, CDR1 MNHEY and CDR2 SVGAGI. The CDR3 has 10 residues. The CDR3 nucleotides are TGTGCCACCCTTCAGGGTAGAGCTTTCTTT. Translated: CATLQGRAFF.

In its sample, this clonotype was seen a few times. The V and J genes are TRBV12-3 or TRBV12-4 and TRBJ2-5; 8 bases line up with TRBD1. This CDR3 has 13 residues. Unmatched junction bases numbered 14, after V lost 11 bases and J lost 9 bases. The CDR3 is CAVQGAGNQPQYF. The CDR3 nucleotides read TGTGCCGTCCAGGGGGCAGGGAATCAGCCCCAGTACTTC.

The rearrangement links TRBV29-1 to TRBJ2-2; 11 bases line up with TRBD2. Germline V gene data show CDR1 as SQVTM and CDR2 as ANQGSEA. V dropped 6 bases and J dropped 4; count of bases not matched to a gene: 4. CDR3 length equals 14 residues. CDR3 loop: CSVRLAGSTGELFF. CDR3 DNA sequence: TGCAGCGTGCGACTAGCGGGGAGCACCGGGGAGCTGTTTTTT.

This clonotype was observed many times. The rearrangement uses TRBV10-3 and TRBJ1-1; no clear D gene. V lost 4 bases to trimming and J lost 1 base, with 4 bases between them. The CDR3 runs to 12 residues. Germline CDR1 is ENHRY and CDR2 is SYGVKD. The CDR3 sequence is CAISAENTEAFF. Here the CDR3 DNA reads TGTGCCATCAGTGCAGAGAACACTGAAGCTTTCTTT.

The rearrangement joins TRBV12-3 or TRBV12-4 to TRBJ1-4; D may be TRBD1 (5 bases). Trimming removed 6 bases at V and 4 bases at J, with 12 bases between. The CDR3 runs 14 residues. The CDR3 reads CASRSGQLNEKLFF. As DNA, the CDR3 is TGTGCCAGCAGATCAGGGCAGCTTAATGAAAAACTGTTTTTT.

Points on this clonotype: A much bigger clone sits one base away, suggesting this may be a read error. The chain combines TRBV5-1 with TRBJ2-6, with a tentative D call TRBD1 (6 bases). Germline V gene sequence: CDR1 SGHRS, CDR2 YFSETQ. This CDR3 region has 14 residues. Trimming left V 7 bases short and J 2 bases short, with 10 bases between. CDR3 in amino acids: CASYTGTGANVLTF. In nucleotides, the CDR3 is TGCGCCAGCTACACAGGGACTGGGGCCAACGTCCTGACTTTC.

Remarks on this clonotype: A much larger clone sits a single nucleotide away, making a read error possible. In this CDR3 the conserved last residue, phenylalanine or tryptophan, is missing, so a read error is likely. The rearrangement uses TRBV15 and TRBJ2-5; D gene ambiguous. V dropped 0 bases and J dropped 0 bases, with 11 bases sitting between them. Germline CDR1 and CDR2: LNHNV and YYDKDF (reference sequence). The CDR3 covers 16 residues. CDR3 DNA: TGTGCCACCAGCAGAGATCAGCTTGGATACCAAGAGACCCAGTACCTC. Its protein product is CATSRDQLGYQETQYL.

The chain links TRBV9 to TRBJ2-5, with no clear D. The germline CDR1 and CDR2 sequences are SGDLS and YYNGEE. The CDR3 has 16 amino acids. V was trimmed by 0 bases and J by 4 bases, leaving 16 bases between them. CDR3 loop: CASSVGVTFAPETQYF. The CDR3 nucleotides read TGTGCCAGCAGCGTAGGGGTTACCTTTGCCCCAGAGACCCAGTACTTC.

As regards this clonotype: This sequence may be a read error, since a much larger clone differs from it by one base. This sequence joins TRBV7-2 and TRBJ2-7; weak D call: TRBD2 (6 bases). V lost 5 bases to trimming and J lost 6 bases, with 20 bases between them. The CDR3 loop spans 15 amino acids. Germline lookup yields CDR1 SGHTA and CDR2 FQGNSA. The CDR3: CASSAGLSVHSEQYF. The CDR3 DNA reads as TGTGCCAGCAGCGCGGGACTTAGCGTGCATTCCGAGCAGTACTTC.

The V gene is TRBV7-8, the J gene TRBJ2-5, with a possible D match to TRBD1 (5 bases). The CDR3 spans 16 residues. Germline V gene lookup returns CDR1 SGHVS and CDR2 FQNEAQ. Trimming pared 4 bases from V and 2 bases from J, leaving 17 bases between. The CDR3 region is CASSSLYQGLQETQYF. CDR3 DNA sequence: TGTGCCAGCAGCTCCCTGTATCAGGGATTACAAGAGACCCAGTACTTC.

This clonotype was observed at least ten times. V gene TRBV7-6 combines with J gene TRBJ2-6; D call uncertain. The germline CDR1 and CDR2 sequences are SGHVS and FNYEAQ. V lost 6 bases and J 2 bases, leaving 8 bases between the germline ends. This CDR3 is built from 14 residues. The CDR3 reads CASRDKAGANVLTF. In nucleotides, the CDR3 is TGTGCCAGCAGGGATAAAGCTGGGGCCAACGTCCTGACTTTC. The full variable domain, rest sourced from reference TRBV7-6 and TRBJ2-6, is GAGVSQSPRYKVTKRGQDVALRCDPISGHVSLYWYRQALGQGPEFLTYFNYEAQQDKSGLPNDRFSAERPEGSISTLTIQRTEQRDSAMYRCASRDKAGANVLTFGAGSRLTVL.

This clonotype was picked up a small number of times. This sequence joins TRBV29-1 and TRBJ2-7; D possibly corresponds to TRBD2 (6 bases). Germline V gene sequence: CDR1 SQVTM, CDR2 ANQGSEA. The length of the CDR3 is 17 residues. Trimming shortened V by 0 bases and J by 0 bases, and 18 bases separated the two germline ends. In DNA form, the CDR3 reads TGCAGCGTTGAAGATCCAGAGGTGGGAGCGGGCTCCTACGAGCAGTACTTC. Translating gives CSVEDPEVGAGSYEQYF.

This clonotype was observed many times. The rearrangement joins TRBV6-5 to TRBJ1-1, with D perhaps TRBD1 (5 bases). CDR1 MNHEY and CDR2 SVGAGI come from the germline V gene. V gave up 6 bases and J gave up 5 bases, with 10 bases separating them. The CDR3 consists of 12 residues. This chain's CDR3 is CASRGVGTEAFF. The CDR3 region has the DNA TGTGCCAGCAGGGGGGTGGGGACTGAAGCTTTCTTT.

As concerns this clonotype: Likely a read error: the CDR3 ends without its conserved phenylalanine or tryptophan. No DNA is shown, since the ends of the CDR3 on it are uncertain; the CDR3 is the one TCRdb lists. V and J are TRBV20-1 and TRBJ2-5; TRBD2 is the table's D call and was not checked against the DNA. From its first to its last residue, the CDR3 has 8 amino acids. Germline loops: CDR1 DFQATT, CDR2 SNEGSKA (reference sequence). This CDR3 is CSAPGLAG.